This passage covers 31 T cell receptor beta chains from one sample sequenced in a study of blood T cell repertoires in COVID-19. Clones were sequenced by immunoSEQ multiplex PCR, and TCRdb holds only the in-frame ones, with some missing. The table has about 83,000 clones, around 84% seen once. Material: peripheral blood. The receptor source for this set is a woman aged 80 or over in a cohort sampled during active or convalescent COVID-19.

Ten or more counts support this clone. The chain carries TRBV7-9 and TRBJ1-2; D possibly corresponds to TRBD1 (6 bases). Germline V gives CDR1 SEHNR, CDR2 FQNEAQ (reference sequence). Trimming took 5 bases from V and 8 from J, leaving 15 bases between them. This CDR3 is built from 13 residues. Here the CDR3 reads CASSRDTPIGYTF. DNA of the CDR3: TGTGCCAGCAGCCGGGACACCCCTATCGGCTACACCTTC.

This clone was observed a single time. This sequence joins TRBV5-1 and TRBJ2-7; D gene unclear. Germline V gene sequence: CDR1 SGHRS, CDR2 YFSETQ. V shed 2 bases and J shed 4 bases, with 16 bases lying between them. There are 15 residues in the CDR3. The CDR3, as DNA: TGCGCCAGCAGCTTTGAGACGGCCACCAGGTACGAGCAGTACTTC. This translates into CASSFETATRYEQYF. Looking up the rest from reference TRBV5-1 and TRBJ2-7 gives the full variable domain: KAGVTQTPRYLIKTRGQQVTLSCSPISGHRSVSWYQQTPGQGLQFLFEYFSETQRNKGNFPGRFSGRQFSNSRSEMNVSTLELGDSALYLCASSFETATRYEQYFGPGTRLTVT.

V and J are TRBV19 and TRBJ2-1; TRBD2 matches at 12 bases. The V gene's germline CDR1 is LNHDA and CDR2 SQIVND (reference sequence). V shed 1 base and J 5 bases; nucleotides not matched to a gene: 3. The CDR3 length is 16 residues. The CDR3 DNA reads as TGTGCCAGTAGTATAGTTAGGACTAGCGGGAACAATGAGCAGTTCTTC. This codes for CASSIVRTSGNNEQFF.

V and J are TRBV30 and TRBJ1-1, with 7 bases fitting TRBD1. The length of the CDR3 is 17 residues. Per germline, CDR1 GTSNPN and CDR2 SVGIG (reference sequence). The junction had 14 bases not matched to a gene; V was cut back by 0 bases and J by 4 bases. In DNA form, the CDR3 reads TGTGCCTGGAGTGTACATGGGACAGATCCTACGAGCACTGAAGCTTTCTTT. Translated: CAWSVHGTDPTSTEAFF.

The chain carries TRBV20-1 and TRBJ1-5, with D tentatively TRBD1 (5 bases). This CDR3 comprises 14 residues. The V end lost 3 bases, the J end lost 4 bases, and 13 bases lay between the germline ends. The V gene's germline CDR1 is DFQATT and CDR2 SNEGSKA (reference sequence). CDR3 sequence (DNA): TGCAGTGCTAGTGAGGGGCGGGGAAATCAGCCCCAGCATTTT. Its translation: CSASEGRGNQPQHF.

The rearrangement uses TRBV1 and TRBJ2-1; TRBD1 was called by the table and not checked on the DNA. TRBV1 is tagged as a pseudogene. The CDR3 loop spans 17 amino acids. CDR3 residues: CTSSHETGTGSLNEQFF. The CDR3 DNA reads TGCACCAGCAGCCATGAAACCGGGACAGGGAGCCTCAATGAGCAGTTCTTC.

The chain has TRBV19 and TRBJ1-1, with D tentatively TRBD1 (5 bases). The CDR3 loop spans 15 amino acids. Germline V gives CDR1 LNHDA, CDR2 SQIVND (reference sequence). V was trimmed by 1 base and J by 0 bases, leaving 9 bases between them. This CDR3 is CASSIVGPLNTEAFF. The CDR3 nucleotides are TGTGCCAGTAGTATAGTGGGGCCCTTGAACACTGAAGCTTTCTTT.

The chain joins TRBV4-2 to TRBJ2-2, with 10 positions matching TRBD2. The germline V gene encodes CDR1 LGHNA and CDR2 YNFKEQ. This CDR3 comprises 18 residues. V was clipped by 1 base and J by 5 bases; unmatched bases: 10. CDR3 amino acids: CASSQGSASGRRTGELFF. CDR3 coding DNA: TGTGCCAGCAGCCAAGGAAGTGCTAGCGGGAGAAGGACCGGGGAGCTGTTTTTT.

The CDR3 DNA reads TGTGCCAGCTCACCCATAGGGGGTGGAGAGACCCAGTACTTC. Translating gives CASSPIGGGETQYF. The gene calls are TRBV18 and TRBJ2-5; TRBD1 is a possible D gene (6 bases). The V and J ends lost 3 bases and 4 bases respectively, with 12 bases between them. This CDR3 is 14 amino acids long. Per the germline V gene, CDR1 is KGHSH and CDR2 is LQKENI. Drawing the rest from reference TRBV18 and TRBJ2-5, the complete variable domain is NAGVMQNPRHLVRRRGQEARLRCSPMKGHSHVYWYRQLPEEGLKFMVYLQKENIIDESGMPKERFSAEFPKEGPSILRIQQVVRGDSAAYFCASSPIGGGETQYFGPGTRLLVL.

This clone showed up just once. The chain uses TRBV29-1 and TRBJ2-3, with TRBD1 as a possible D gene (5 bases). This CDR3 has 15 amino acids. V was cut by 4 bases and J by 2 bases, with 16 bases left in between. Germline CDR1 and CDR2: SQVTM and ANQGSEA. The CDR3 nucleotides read TGCAGCGTTGTACCACCGGTGACAGACACAGATACGCAGTATTTT. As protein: CSVVPPVTDTDTQYF.

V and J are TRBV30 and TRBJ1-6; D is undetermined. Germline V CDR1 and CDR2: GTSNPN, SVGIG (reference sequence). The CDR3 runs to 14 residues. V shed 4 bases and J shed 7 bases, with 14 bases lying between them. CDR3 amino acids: CAWTLLVRNSPLHF. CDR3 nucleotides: TGTGCCTGGACCTTGTTAGTGAGGAATTCACCCCTCCACTTT.

The CDR3 sequence: CASSKPSGSYNEQFF. CDR3 DNA sequence: TGTGCCAGCAGCAAACCTAGCGGGAGCTACAATGAGCAGTTCTTC. This sequence joins TRBV6-5 and TRBJ2-1; 10 bases are shared with TRBD2. Germline CDR1 and CDR2: MNHEY and SVGAGI. CDR3 size: 15 residues. J lost 3 bases, V lost 6 bases, and 5 bases had no gene match.

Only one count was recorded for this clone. Here the CDR3 reads CASSYAGESYEAFF. The CDR3 DNA reads TGTGCCAGCAGTTACGCGGGGGAGAGTTATGAAGCTTTCTTT. The chain uses TRBV6-5 and TRBJ1-1; TRBD1 might be the D (5 bases). V lost 2 bases and J 7 bases, leaving 14 bases between the germline ends. The germline gives CDR1 MNHEY, CDR2 SVGAGI. The length of the CDR3 is 14 residues.

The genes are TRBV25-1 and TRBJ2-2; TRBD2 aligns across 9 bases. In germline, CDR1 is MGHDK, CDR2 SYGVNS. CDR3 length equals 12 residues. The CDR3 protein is CSAGGPYGELFF. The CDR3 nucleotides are TGTTCGGCGGGAGGGCCGTACGGGGAGCTGTTTTTT.

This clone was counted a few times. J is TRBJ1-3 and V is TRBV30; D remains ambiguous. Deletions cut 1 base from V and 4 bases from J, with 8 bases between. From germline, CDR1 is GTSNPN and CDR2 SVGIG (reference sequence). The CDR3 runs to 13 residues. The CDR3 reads CAWSASGGNTIYF. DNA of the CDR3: TGTGCCTGGAGTGCCTCAGGAGGAAACACCATATATTTT.

The CDR3 is CASARFGGRDQPQHF. As DNA, the CDR3 is TGTGCCAGCGCGAGGTTCGGGGGGCGAGATCAGCCCCAGCATTTT. The chain links TRBV6-4 to TRBJ1-5; D is perhaps TRBD1 (6 bases). CDR3 length: 15 amino acids. Per the germline V gene, CDR1 is MRHNA and CDR2 is SNTAGT. Trimming took off 8 bases at V and 5 bases at J, with 19 bases between the two ends.

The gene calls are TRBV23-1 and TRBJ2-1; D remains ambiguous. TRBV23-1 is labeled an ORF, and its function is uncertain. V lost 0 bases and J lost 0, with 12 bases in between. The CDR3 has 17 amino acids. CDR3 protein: CASSQSNSRSSYNEQFF. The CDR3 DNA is TGCGCCAGCAGTCAATCGAATAGCCGGAGCTCCTACAATGAGCAGTTCTTC.

The CDR3 bases are TGTGCCAGCTCAGGGCAGGGCCCATACACAGATACGCAGTATTTT. This gives the protein CASSGQGPYTDTQYF. This chain connects TRBV18 to TRBJ2-3, with a possible D match to TRBD1 (5 bases). Germline assignment: CDR1 KGHSH and CDR2 LQKENI. This CDR3 has 15 amino acids. V gave up 5 bases and J gave up 2 bases, with 14 bases separating them.

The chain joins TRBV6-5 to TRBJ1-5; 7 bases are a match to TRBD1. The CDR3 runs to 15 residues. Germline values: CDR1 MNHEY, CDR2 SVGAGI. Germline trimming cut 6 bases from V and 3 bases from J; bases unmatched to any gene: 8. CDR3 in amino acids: CASRLQGVYNQPQHF. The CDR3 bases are TGTGCCAGCAGGCTCCAGGGGGTTTACAATCAGCCCCAGCATTTT.

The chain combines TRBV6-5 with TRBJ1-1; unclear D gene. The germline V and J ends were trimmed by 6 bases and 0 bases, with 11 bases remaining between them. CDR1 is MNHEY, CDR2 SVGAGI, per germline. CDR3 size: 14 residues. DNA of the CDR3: TGTGCCAGCAGAAAAAGAGGGATGAACACTGAAGCTTTCTTT. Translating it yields CASRKRGMNTEAFF.

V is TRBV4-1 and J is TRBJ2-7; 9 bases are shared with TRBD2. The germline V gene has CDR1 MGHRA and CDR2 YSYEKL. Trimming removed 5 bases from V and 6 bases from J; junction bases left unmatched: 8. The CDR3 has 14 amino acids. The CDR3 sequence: CASSYQPTSGEQYF. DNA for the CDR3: TGCGCCAGCAGCTATCAGCCGACTAGCGGCGAGCAGTACTTC.

The DNA of the CDR3 is TGTGCCAGCAGCTTACAGGGGCAGGGGAACACCGGGGAGCTGTTTTTT. It specifies CASSLQGQGNTGELFF. The chain is built from TRBV7-3 and TRBJ2-2, with D perhaps matching TRBD1 (6 bases). The CDR3 contains 16 residues. Trimming stripped 2 bases from V and 1 base from J, with 11 bases between. Germline V gene sequence: CDR1 SGHTA, CDR2 FQGTGA. Based on the CDR3 plus reference TRBV7-3 and TRBJ2-2, the full variable domain is GAGVSQTPSNKVTEKGKYVELRCDPISGHTALYWYRQSLGQGPEFLIYFQGTGAADDSGLPNDRFFAVRPEGSVSTLKIQRTERGDSAVYLCASSLQGQGNTGELFFGEGSRLTVL.

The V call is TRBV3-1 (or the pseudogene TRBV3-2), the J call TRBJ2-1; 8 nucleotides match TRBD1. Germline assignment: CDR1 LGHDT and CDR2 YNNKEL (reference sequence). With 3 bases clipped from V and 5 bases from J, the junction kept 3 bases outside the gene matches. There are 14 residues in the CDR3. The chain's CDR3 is CASSQRDRNNEQFF. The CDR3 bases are TGTGCCAGCAGCCAGAGGGACAGGAACAATGAGCAGTTCTTC.

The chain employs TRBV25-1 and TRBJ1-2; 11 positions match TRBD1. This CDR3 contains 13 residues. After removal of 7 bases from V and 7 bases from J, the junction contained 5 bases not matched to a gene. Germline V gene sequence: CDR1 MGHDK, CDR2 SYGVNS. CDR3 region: CASTGQGAGGYTF. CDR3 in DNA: TGTGCCAGCACAGGACAGGGGGCGGGTGGCTACACCTTC.

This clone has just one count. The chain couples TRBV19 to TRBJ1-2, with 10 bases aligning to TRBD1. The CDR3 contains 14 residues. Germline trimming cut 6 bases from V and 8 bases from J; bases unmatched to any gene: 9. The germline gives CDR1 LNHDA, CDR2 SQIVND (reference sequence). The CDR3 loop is CASSLTGGAKGYTF. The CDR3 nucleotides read TGTGCCAGTAGCTTGACAGGGGGCGCGAAAGGCTACACCTTC.

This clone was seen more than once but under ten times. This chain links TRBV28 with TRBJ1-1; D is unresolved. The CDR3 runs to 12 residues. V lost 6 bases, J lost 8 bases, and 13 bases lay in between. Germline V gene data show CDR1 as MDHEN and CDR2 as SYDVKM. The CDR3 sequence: CASSTTKFEAFF. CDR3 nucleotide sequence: TGTGCCAGCAGCACTACAAAATTCGAAGCTTTCTTT.

The CDR3 DNA reads as TGTGCCTGGAAACAGGAGAGTGGAACTGAAGCTTTCTTT. Encoded protein: CAWKQESGTEAFF. The V gene is TRBV30, the J gene TRBJ1-1; perhaps TRBD1 as D (5 bases). V lost 4 bases to trimming and J lost 5 bases, with 14 bases between them. Germline V gene data show CDR1 as GTSNPN and CDR2 as SVGIG (reference sequence). This CDR3 has 13 residues. The full variable domain, completed using reference TRBV30 and TRBJ1-1, is SQTIHQWPATLVQPVGSPLSLECTVEGTSNPNLYWYRQAAGRGLQLLFYSVGIGQISSEVPQNLSASRPQDRQFILSSKKLLLSDSGFYLCAWKQESGTEAFFGQGTRLTVV.

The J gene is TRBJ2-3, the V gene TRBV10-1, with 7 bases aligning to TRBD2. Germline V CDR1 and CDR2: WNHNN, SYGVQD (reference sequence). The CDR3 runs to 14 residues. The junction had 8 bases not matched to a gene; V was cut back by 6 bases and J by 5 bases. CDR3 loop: CASSRGGEGDTQYF. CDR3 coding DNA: TGCGCCAGCAGCCGCGGAGGGGAGGGAGATACGCAGTATTTT.

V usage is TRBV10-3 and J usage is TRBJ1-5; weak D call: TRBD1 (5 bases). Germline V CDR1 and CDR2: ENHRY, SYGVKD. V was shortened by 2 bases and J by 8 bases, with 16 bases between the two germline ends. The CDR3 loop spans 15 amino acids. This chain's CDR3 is CAISERGGTGEPQHF. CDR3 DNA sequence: TGTGCCATCAGTGAGCGGGGCGGAACGGGGGAGCCCCAGCATTTT.

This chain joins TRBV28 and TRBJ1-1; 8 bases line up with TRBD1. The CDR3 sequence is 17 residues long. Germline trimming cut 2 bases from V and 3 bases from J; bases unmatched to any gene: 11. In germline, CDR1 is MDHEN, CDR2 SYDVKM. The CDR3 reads CASSLIGRGQRDTEAFF. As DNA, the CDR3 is TGTGCCAGCAGTTTAATCGGCAGGGGGCAAAGGGACACTGAAGCTTTCTTT.

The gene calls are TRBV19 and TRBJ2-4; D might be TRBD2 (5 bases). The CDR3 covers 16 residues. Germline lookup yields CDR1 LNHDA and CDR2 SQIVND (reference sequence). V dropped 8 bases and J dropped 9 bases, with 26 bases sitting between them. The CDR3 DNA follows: TGTGCCAGTTCCCGCCCGGGCCCGGGGAGAGAAGTCATTCAGTACTTC. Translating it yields CASSRPGPGREVIQYF.